This T cell receptor (beta chain) stems from a study of OX40 agonist ivuxolimab in advanced cancers. Broadly, across the study: Ivuxolimab was a fully human IgG2 agonistic monoclonal antibody targeting the costimulatory receptor OX40 (CD134). Intravenous ivuxolimab was administered to patients every 2 weeks at six dose levels: 0.01, 0.1, 0.3, 1.5, 3 and 10 mg/kg. Of the approximately 50 dose-escalation patients, hepatocellular carcinoma was present in about 20, melanoma in around 15, renal cell carcinoma in 9 and head and neck cancer in 9. The dose-escalation cohort was 80% to 90% male with a mean age of 60 years, ranging from roughly 23 to 90. Patients were allowed to have had prior anti-PD-1, anti-PD-L1 or anti-CTLA-4 therapy, and 40% of the dose-escalation patients had been treated with checkpoint inhibitors. Three dose-escalation patients achieved partial responses, one with hepatocellular carcinoma and two with cutaneous melanoma. The point of sequencing TCRbeta in the periphery was to test whether ivuxolimab changed TCR sequence diversity and drove clonal T-cell expansion. The paper covers the monotherapy dose-escalation part of the phase I ivuxolimab trial, which included N of about 51 patients.

Measured from the cysteine to the phenylalanine, the CDR3 is 14 residues long. Only the CDR3 DNA is retained, 42 bases long and in frame from the first base. V sheds 7 bases and J sheds 0 bases, leaving 13 bases between their ends. CDR1 and CDR2 were assigned from the germline V gene as MNHEY and SVGAGI. Genomic DNA was isolated from the sorted cells so that the TCRbeta CDR3 region could be sequenced. The immunoSEQ Assay was used to sequence the TCRbeta CDR3 regions. The clones in this table, taken by TCRdb from immuneACCESS, are in-frame only. Not every clone is retained; where verified, under half of the shortfall comes from an unresolved V gene, and the cause of the rest is unknown. Recorded for this sample are around 94,000 clones; about 93% of them occurred a single time. 0.81% of the sample is taken by the ten largest. What the research found in general, with its limitations: After ivuxolimab, more expanded clones were found on average in CD8+ T cells than in CD4+ T cells. The antigen specificity of the clonally expanded peripheral T cells was not determined. Low levels of normalized T-cell clonal expansion were also seen in some patients who did not respond. At doses of 0.1 to 3.0 mg/kg, clonal expansion of both CD4+ and CD8+ T cells in blood was seen between baseline and week 6. In the 0.1-3.0 mg/kg groups, partial responders were among the patients with the lowest normalized peripheral clonal expansion, particularly in CD8+ T cells.

Of note for this clone: Its antigen remains unidentified. Within one base of it there is no much larger clone, and no base qualities were kept.

Patients with autoimmune disease history or receiving systemic immunosuppression were excluded from the trial. Peripheral blood for TCR sequencing was collected from all dose cohorts at baseline, on cycle 4 day 1, and on cycle 7 day 1. Samples were obtained from an open-label, multicenter, first-in-human phase I dose-escalation trial of ivuxolimab. Adults with locally advanced or metastatic melanoma, renal cell carcinoma, hepatocellular carcinoma or head and neck squamous cell carcinoma were enrolled in the trial. CD4+ and CD8+ T cells were sorted separately from peripheral blood before TCR sequencing.

The sample here was CD4+ or CD8+ T cells sorted from blood, taken in a trial of the OX40 agonist ivuxolimab. The chain was built from TRBV6-5 and TRBJ2-7; D gene: possibly TRBD1, on 5 matching bases. The TCR was taken from an adult with an advanced solid tumor such as melanoma, head and neck, liver or kidney cancer. CDR3 loop: CASKGQGNSYEQYF. The nucleotides are TGTGCCAGCAAGGGGCAGGGCAACTCCTACGAGCAGTACTTC.